A selection of T cell receptor beta chains follows, all from one sample in a study of cytomegalovirus exposure and HLA in healthy donors. The protocol was immunoSEQ multiplex PCR, while the TCRdb copy is restricted to in-frame clones and leaves out a portion. The repertoire holds 150,000 to 200,000 clones, with 80% as singletons. What was sequenced was PBMCs. The receptors derive from a woman aged 40 to 49 in good health and CMV-seronegative. The CDR3 runs from the conserved cysteine through the conserved F or W. The D gene is left open where the match is weak. Not every row has a clone size; where given, it reads once, few, many or a size class.

cdr3_length: 15
v_call: TRBV5-1
j_call: TRBJ2-7
d_call: NA
clone_size: NA
cdr3_aa: CASSFMENPPYEQYF
cdr3_nt: TGCGCCAGCAGCTTTATGGAGAATCCCCCCTACGAGCAGTACTTC

cdr3_length: 16
v_call: TRBV11-3
j_call: TRBJ2-3
d_call: NA
clone_size: NA
cdr3_aa: CASSSYGKGAGDTQYF
cdr3_nt: TGTGCCAGCAGCTCCTACGGGAAGGGCGCCGGAGATACGCAGTATTTT

cdr3_length: 14
v_call: TRBV7-9
j_call: TRBJ2-2
d_call: TRBD2
clone_size: NA
cdr3_aa: CASSPRLAAGELFF
cdr3_nt: TGTGCCAGCAGCCCACGACTAGCAGCCGGGGAGCTGTTTTTT

cdr3_length: 15
v_call: TRBV5-1
j_call: TRBJ2-7
d_call: NA
clone_size: NA
cdr3_aa: CASSLVGARAYEQYF
cdr3_nt: TGCGCCAGCAGCTTAGTGGGGGCGCGGGCCTACGAGCAGTACTTC

cdr3_length: 14
v_call: TRBV5-1
j_call: TRBJ1-6
d_call: TRBD1
clone_size: NA
cdr3_aa: CASGQGGGYSPLHF
cdr3_nt: TGCGCCTCCGGACAGGGCGGGGGATATTCACCCCTCCACTTT

cdr3_length: 17
v_call: TRBV15
j_call: TRBJ1-3
d_call: NA
clone_size: NA
cdr3_aa: CATSRAPGLYSGNTIYF
cdr3_nt: TGTGCCACCAGCAGAGCCCCCGGACTCTACTCTGGAAACACCATATATTTT

cdr3_length: 13
v_call: TRBV18
j_call: TRBJ1-2
d_call: NA
clone_size: NA
cdr3_aa: CASSGTAVGDYTF
cdr3_nt: TGTGCCAGCTCAGGTACAGCGGTCGGGGACTACACCTTC

cdr3_length: 14
v_call: TRBV28
j_call: TRBJ2-5
d_call: TRBD2
clone_size: NA
cdr3_aa: CASSFRLAEETQYF
cdr3_nt: TGTGCCAGCAGTTTTCGTCTAGCGGAAGAGACCCAGTACTTC

cdr3_length: 15
v_call: TRBV7-2
j_call: TRBJ2-1
d_call: TRBD1
clone_size: NA
cdr3_aa: CASSFEGQGTNEQFF
cdr3_nt: TGTGCCAGCAGCTTTGAAGGACAGGGGACCAATGAGCAGTTCTTC

cdr3_length: 16
v_call: TRBV7-9
j_call: TRBJ1-3
d_call: NA
clone_size: NA
cdr3_aa: CSSSASRYSSGNTIYF
cdr3_nt: TGTTCCAGCAGCGCGAGCAGGTACTCCTCTGGAAACACCATATATTTT

cdr3_length: 15
v_call: TRBV5-1
j_call: TRBJ1-4
d_call: NA
clone_size: NA
cdr3_aa: CASSLGVGQTEKLFF
cdr3_nt: TGCGCCAGCAGCTTGGGGGTCGGACAGACTGAAAAACTGTTTTTT

cdr3_length: 15
v_call: TRBV6-4
j_call: TRBJ2-1
d_call: TRBD2
clone_size: few
cdr3_aa: CASSDSLAGNNEQFF
cdr3_nt: TGTGCCAGCAGTGACTCCCTAGCGGGGAACAATGAGCAGTTCTTC

cdr3_length: 14
v_call: TRBV28
j_call: TRBJ2-3
d_call: TRBD1
clone_size: NA
cdr3_aa: CASSSGTVTDTQYF
cdr3_nt: TGTGCCAGCAGTTCCGGGACAGTAACAGATACGCAGTATTTT

cdr3_length: 14
v_call: TRBV5-1
j_call: TRBJ2-7
d_call: NA
clone_size: NA
cdr3_aa: CASSPGYSSYEQYF
cdr3_nt: TGCGCCAGCAGCCCGGGGTATTCGTCCTACGAGCAGTACTTC

cdr3_length: 13
v_call: TRBV5-1
j_call: TRBJ1-2
d_call: NA
clone_size: NA
cdr3_aa: CASSSGNRDGYTF
cdr3_nt: TGCGCCAGCAGCTCCGGGAACAGAGATGGCTACACCTTC

cdr3_length: 13
v_call: TRBV9
j_call: TRBJ1-2
d_call: NA
clone_size: NA
cdr3_aa: CASSLLAGYGYTF
cdr3_nt: TGTGCCAGCAGCCTCCTTGCGGGCTATGGCTACACCTTC

cdr3_length: 15
v_call: TRBV7-3
j_call: TRBJ2-6
d_call: NA
clone_size: NA
cdr3_aa: CASSPSVGGANGLTF
cdr3_nt: TGTGCCAGCAGCCCCTCGGTGGGTGGGGCCAACGGCCTGACTTTC

cdr3_length: 17
v_call: TRBV7-6
j_call: TRBJ2-3
d_call: TRBD1
clone_size: NA
cdr3_aa: CASSFWDRGPSTDTQYF
cdr3_nt: TGTGCCAGCAGCTTTTGGGACAGGGGGCCTAGCACAGATACGCAGTATTTT

cdr3_length: 15
v_call: TRBV18
j_call: TRBJ2-6
d_call: NA
clone_size: NA
cdr3_aa: CASSPATSGANVLTF
cdr3_nt: TGCGCCAGCTCACCGGCAACCTCTGGGGCCAACGTCCTGACTTTC

cdr3_length: 16
v_call: TRBV7-9
j_call: TRBJ2-2
d_call: TRBD1
clone_size: NA
cdr3_aa: CASSLGTGDYTGELFF
cdr3_nt: TGTGCCAGCAGCTTAGGGACAGGTGATTACACCGGGGAGCTGTTTTTT

cdr3_length: 12
v_call: TRBV28
j_call: TRBJ2-7
d_call: TRBD2
clone_size: NA
cdr3_aa: CRTSVNSYEQYF
cdr3_nt: TGTAGGACTAGCGTAAACTCCTACGAGCAGTACTTC

cdr3_length: 13
v_call: TRBV18
j_call: TRBJ2-7
d_call: NA
clone_size: NA
cdr3_aa: CASSPGQSYEQYF
cdr3_nt: TGTGCCAGCTCACCAGGACAGAGTTACGAGCAGTACTTC

cdr3_length: 13
v_call: TRBV6-1
j_call: TRBJ1-1
d_call: NA
clone_size: NA
cdr3_aa: CATPGHGSTEAFF
cdr3_nt: TGTGCCACCCCCGGGCACGGGAGCACTGAAGCTTTCTTT

cdr3_length: 13
v_call: TRBV7-9
j_call: TRBJ2-2
d_call: NA
clone_size: NA
cdr3_aa: CASSNQGSGELFF
cdr3_nt: TGTGCCAGCAGCAACCAGGGGAGCGGGGAGCTGTTTTTT

cdr3_length: 13
v_call: TRBV9
j_call: TRBJ1-1
d_call: NA
clone_size: few
cdr3_aa: CASSVGEDTEAFF
cdr3_nt: TGTGCCAGCAGCGTAGGAGAGGACACTGAAGCTTTCTTT

cdr3_length: 14
v_call: TRBV14
j_call: TRBJ2-7
d_call: TRBD2
clone_size: NA
cdr3_aa: CASSPSGRSYEQYF
cdr3_nt: TGTGCCAGCAGCCCTAGCGGGCGGTCCTACGAGCAGTACTTC

cdr3_length: 13
v_call: TRBV28
j_call: TRBJ2-5
d_call: NA
clone_size: NA
cdr3_aa: CASSYHPGLHPYF
cdr3_nt: TGTGCCAGCAGCTACCACCCGGGACTCCACCCGTACTTC

cdr3_length: 11
v_call: TRBV6-1
j_call: TRBJ2-7
d_call: NA
clone_size: NA
cdr3_aa: CASGTDYEQYF
cdr3_nt: TGTGCCAGCGGTACAGACTACGAGCAGTACTTC

cdr3_length: 16
v_call: TRBV14
j_call: TRBJ2-2
d_call: TRBD1
clone_size: NA
cdr3_aa: CASSQLGTGVPGELFF
cdr3_nt: TGTGCCAGCAGCCAACTCGGGACAGGGGTCCCCGGGGAGCTGTTTTTT

cdr3_length: 14
v_call: TRBV5-1
j_call: TRBJ2-5
d_call: TRBD2
clone_size: NA
cdr3_aa: CASSLVAGEETQYF
cdr3_nt: TGCGCCAGCAGCTTGGTTGCGGGGGAAGAGACCCAGTACTTC

cdr3_length: 12
v_call: TRBV19
j_call: TRBJ1-2
d_call: NA
clone_size: NA
cdr3_aa: CATEGQSYGYTF
cdr3_nt: TGTGCCACCGAAGGACAGAGCTATGGCTACACCTTC

cdr3_length: 14
v_call: TRBV21-1
j_call: TRBJ1-4
d_call: NA
clone_size: NA
cdr3_aa: CASRGTGTNEKLFF
cdr3_nt: TGTGCCAGCAGGGGGACAGGGACTAATGAAAAACTGTTTTTT

cdr3_length: 15
v_call: TRBV14
j_call: TRBJ2-1
d_call: TRBD2
clone_size: few
cdr3_aa: CASSQVGGGLNEQFF
cdr3_nt: TGTGCCAGCAGCCAAGTGGGGGGGGGACTGAATGAGCAGTTCTTC

cdr3_length: 14
v_call: TRBV5-8
j_call: TRBJ1-4
d_call: TRBD1
clone_size: NA
cdr3_aa: CASGKDRAGEKLFF
cdr3_nt: TGTGCCAGCGGAAAGGACAGGGCCGGTGAAAAACTGTTTTTT

cdr3_length: 17
v_call: TRBV4-3
j_call: TRBJ1-6
d_call: NA
clone_size: NA
cdr3_aa: CASSQDFRAHYNSPLHF
cdr3_nt: TGCGCCAGCAGCCAAGATTTCAGGGCCCACTATAATTCACCCCTCCACTTT

cdr3_length: 15
v_call: TRBV12-5
j_call: TRBJ2-3
d_call: NA
clone_size: NA
cdr3_aa: CASGLGVRSTDTQYF
cdr3_nt: TGTGCTAGTGGTTTAGGGGTCAGGAGCACAGATACGCAGTATTTT

cdr3_length: 16
v_call: TRBV7-9
j_call: TRBJ1-6
d_call: NA
clone_size: NA
cdr3_aa: CSSSPTDRGLNSPLHF
cdr3_nt: TGTTCCAGCAGCCCTACTGACCGAGGCCTGAATTCACCCCTCCACTTT

cdr3_length: 15
v_call: TRBV18
j_call: TRBJ2-4
d_call: TRBD2
clone_size: few
cdr3_aa: CASSPGASGGNIQYF
cdr3_nt: TGTGCCAGCTCACCAGGGGCTAGCGGTGGGAACATTCAGTACTTC

cdr3_length: 14
v_call: TRBV7-3
j_call: TRBJ2-3
d_call: TRBD2
clone_size: once
cdr3_aa: CASSPPGVRERQYF
cdr3_nt: TGTGCCAGCAGCCCCCCCGGGGTGCGGGAGAGGCAGTATTTT

cdr3_length: 17
v_call: TRBV7-2
j_call: TRBJ2-5
d_call: TRBD2
clone_size: NA
cdr3_aa: CASSSGTSGSIRETQYF
cdr3_nt: TGTGCCAGCAGCTCGGGGACTAGCGGGAGTATTAGAGAGACCCAGTACTTC

cdr3_length: 13
v_call: TRBV19
j_call: TRBJ2-7
d_call: TRBD1
clone_size: NA
cdr3_aa: CASRGQDVYEQYF
cdr3_nt: TGTGCCAGTAGAGGACAGGACGTCTACGAGCAGTACTTC

cdr3_length: 14
v_call: TRBV6-1
j_call: TRBJ1-1
d_call: TRBD1
clone_size: few
cdr3_aa: CASSGGTVGDNAFF
cdr3_nt: TGTGCCAGCAGTGGAGGGACAGTAGGGGATAATGCTTTCTTT

cdr3_length: 14
v_call: TRBV6-5
j_call: TRBJ1-3
d_call: NA
clone_size: few
cdr3_aa: CASRPVGAGNTIYF
cdr3_nt: TGTGCCAGTCGTCCGGTGGGAGCTGGAAACACCATATATTTT

cdr3_length: 12
v_call: TRBV11-3
j_call: TRBJ1-1
d_call: NA
clone_size: NA
cdr3_aa: CASSLADSLAFF
cdr3_nt: TGTGCCAGCAGCTTAGCCGACAGCCTAGCTTTCTTT

cdr3_length: 13
v_call: TRBV11-2
j_call: TRBJ2-5
d_call: TRBD2
clone_size: NA
cdr3_aa: CASSLGLRETQYF
cdr3_nt: TGTGCCAGCAGCTTGGGACTACGTGAGACCCAGTACTTC

cdr3_length: 14
v_call: TRBV7-8
j_call: TRBJ2-3
d_call: TRBD1
clone_size: NA
cdr3_aa: CASSPRTGEDTQYF
cdr3_nt: TGTGCCAGCAGCCCCCGGACAGGGGAGGATACGCAGTATTTT